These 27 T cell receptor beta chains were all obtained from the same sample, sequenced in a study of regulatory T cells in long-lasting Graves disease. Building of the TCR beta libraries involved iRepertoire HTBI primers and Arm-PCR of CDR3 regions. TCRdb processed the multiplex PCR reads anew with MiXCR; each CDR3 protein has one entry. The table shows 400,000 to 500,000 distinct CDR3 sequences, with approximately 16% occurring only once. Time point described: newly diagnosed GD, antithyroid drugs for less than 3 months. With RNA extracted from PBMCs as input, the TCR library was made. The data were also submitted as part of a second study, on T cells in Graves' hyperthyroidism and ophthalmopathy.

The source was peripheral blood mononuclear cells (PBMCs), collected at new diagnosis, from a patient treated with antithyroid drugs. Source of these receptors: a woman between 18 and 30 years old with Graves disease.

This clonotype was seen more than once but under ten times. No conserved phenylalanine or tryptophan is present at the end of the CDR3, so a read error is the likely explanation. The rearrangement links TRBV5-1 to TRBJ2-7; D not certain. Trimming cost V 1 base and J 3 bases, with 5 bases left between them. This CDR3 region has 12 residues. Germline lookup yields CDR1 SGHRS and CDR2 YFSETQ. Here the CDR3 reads CASSLMNYEQYL. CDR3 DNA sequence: TGCGCCAGCAGCTTGATGAACTACGAGCAGTACTTG.

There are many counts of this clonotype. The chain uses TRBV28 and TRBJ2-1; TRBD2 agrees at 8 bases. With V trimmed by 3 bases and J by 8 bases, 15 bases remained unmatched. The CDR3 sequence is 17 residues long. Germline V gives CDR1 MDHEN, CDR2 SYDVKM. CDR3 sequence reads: CASSFPGLAPKVDEQFF. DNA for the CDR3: TGTGCCAGCAGTTTCCCCGGACTAGCCCCTAAAGTCGATGAGCAGTTCTTC. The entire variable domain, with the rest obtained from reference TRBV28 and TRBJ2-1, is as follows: DVKVTQSSRYLVKRTGEKVFLECVQDMDHENMFWYRQDPGLGLRLIYFSYDVKMKEKGDIPEGYSVSREKKERFSLILESASTNQTSMYLCASSFPGLAPKVDEQFFGPGTRLTVL.

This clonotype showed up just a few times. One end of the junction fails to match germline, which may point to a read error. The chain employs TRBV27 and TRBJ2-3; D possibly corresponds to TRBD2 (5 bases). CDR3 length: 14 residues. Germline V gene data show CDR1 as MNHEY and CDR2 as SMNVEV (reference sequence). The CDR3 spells CANSLGLGADTQYF. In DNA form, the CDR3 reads TGTGCCAACAGTTTGGGCCTCGGGGCAGATACGCAGTATTTT.

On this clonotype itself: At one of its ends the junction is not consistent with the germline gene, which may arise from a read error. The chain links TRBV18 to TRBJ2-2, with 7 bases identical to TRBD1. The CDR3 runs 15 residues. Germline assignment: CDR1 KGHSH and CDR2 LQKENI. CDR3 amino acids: CASSQGTVNTGELVF. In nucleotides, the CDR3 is TGTGCCAGCTCACAAGGGACAGTGAACACCGGGGAGCTGGTTTTT.

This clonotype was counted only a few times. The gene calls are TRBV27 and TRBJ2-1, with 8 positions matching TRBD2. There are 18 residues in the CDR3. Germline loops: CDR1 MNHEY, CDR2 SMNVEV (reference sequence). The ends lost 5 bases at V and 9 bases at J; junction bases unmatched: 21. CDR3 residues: CASSIYHPGTRRNSEQFF. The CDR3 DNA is TGTGCCAGCAGTATTTACCACCCCGGGACTAGACGAAACAGTGAGCAGTTCTTC.

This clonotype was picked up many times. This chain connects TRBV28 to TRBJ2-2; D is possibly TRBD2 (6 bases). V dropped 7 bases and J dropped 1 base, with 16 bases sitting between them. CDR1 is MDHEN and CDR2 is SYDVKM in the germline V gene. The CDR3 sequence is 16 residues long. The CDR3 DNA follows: TGTGCCAGCACCCCGGGACTGACCCAGAACACCGGGGAGCTGTTTTTT. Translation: CASTPGLTQNTGELFF. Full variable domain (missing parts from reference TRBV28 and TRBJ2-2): DVKVTQSSRYLVKRTGEKVFLECVQDMDHENMFWYRQDPGLGLRLIYFSYDVKMKEKGDIPEGYSVSREKKERFSLILESASTNQTSMYLCASTPGLTQNTGELFFGEGSRLTVL.

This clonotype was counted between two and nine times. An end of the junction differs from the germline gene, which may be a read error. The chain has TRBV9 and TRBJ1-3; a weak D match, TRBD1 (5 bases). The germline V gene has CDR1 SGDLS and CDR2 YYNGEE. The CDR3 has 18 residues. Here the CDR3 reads CASSAGGGQLLSGNTIYF. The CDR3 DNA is TGTGCCAGCAGCGCCGGGGGTGGGCAGTTACTCTCTGGGAACACCATATATTTT.

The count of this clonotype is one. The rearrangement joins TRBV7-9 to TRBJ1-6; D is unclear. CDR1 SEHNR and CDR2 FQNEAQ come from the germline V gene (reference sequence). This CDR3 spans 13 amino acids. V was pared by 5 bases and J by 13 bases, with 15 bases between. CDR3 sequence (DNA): TGTGCCAGCAGCCCACAAGGAGGTGGGCCCCTCCACTTT. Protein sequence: CASSPQGGGPLHF.

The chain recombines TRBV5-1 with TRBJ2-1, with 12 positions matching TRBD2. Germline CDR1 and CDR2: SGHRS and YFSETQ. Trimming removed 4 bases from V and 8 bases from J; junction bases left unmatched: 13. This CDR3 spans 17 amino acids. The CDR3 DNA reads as TGCGCCAGCAGCGGAACGACACCGGGACTAGCGGGTTATGAGCAGTTCTTC. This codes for CASSGTTPGLAGYEQFF.

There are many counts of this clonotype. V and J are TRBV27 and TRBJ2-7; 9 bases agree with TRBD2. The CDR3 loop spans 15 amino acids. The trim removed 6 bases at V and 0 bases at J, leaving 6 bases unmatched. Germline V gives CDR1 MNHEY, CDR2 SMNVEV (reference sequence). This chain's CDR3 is CASRPFSGSSYEQYF. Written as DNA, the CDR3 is TGTGCCAGCAGACCCTTTAGCGGGAGCTCCTACGAGCAGTACTTC.

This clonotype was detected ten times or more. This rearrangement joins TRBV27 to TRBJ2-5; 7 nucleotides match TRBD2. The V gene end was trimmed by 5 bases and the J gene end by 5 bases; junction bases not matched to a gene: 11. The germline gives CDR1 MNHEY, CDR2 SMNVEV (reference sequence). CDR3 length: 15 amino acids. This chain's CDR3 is CASSTYGEGEETQYF. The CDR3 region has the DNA TGTGCCAGCAGTACCTACGGGGAGGGAGAGGAGACCCAGTACTTC.

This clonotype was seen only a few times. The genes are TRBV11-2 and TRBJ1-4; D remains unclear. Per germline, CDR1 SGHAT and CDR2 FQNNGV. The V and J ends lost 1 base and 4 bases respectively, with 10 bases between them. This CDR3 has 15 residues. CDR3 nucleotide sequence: TGTGCCAGCAGCTTAGGGCAGCTATTTAATGAAAAACTGTTTTTT. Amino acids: CASSLGQLFNEKLFF.

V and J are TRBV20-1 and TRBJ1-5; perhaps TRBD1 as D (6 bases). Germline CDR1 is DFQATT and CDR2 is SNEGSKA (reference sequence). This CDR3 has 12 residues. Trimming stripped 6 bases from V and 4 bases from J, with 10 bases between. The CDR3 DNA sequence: TGCAGTGCGCTACAGGGAAATCAGCCCCAGCATTTT. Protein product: CSALQGNQPQHF.

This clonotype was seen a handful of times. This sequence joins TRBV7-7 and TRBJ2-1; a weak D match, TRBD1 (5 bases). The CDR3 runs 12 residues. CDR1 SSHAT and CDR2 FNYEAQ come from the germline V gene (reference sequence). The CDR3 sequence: CVPPGRLNEQFF. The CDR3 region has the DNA TGTGTACCGCCAGGGCGCCTCAATGAGCAGTTCTTC. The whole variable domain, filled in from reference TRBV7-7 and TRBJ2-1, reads GAGVSQSPRYKVTKRGQDVTLRCDPISSHATLYWYQQALGQGPEFLTYFNYEAQPDKSGLPSDRFSAERPEGSISTLTIQRTEQRDSAMYRCVPPGRLNEQFFGPGTRLTVL.

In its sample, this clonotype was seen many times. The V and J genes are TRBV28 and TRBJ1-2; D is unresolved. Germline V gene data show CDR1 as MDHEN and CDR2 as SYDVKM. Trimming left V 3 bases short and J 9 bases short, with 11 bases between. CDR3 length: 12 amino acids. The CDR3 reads CASSFGWHSYTF. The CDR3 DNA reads TGTGCCAGCAGTTTTGGATGGCATAGCTACACCTTC.

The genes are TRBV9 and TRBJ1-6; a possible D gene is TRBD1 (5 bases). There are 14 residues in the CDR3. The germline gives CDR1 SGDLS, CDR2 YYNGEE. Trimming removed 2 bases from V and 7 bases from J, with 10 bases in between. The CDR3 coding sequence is TGTGCCAGCAGCGTTACCGACAGAAATTCACCCCTCCACTTT. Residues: CASSVTDRNSPLHF.

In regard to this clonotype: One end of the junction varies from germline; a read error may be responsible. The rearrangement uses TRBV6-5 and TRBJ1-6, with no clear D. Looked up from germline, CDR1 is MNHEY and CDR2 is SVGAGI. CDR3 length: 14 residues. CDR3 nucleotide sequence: TGTGCCGGCAGTTACCAACATAATAATTCACCCCTCCACTTT. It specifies CAGSYQHNNSPLHF.

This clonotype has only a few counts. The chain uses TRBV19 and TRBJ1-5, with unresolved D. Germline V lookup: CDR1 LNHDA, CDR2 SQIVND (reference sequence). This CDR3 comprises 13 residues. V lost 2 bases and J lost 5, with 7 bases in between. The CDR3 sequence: CASSINADQPQHF. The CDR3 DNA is TGTGCCAGTAGTATAAATGCTGATCAGCCCCAGCATTTT.

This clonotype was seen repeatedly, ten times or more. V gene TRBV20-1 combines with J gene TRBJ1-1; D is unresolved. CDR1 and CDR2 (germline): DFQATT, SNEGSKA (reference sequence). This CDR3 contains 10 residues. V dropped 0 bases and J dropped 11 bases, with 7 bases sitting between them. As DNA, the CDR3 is TGCAGTGCTAGAGATTCCGAGGCTTTCTTT. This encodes CSARDSEAFF.

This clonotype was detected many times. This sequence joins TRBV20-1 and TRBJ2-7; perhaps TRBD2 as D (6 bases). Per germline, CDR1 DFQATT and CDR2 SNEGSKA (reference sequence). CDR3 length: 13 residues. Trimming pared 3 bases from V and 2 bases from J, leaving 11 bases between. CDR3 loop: CSASFPGAYEQYF. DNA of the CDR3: TGCAGTGCTAGCTTCCCGGGGGCCTACGAGCAGTACTTC.

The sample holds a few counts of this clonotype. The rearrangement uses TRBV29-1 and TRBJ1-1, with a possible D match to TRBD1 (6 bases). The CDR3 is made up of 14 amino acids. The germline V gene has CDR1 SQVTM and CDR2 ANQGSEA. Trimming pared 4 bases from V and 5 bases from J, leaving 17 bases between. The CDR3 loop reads CSVGVQGQRTEAFF. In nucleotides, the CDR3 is TGCAGCGTTGGCGTTCAGGGGCAGAGGACTGAAGCTTTCTTT.

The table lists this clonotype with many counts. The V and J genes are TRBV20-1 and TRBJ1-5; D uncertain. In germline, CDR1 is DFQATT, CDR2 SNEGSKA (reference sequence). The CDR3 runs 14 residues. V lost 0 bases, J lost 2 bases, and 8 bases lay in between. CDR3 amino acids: CSARDPRGNQPQHF. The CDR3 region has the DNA TGCAGTGCTAGAGATCCACGGGGCAATCAGCCCCAGCATTTT.

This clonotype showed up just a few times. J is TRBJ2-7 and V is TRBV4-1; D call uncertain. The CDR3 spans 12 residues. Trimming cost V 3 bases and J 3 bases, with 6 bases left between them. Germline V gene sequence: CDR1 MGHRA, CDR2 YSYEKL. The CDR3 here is CASSQDDYEQYF. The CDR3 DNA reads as TGCGCCAGCAGCCAGGACGACTACGAGCAGTACTTC.

In DNA, the CDR3 is TGTGCCAGCAGTTTCTCTTTGGGTGGAGGCCGCTGGGGGGCCAACGTCCTGACTTTC. Its protein product is CASSFSLGGGRWGANVLTF. The rearrangement joins TRBV27 to TRBJ2-6; D might be TRBD2 (5 bases). The germline gives CDR1 MNHEY, CDR2 SMNVEV (reference sequence). CDR3 length equals 19 residues. The V end was cut by 3 bases, the J end by 4 bases, with 22 bases between.

CDR3: CASSREGGNTEAFF. The CDR3 DNA sequence: TGCGCCAGCAGCAGGGAGGGGGGAAACACTGAAGCTTTCTTT. The chain recombines TRBV5-1 with TRBJ1-1; possibly TRBD1 for D (6 bases). This CDR3 comprises 14 residues. Germline V gene data show CDR1 as SGHRS and CDR2 as YFSETQ. The V end lost 4 bases, the J end lost 2 bases, and 12 bases lay between the germline ends.

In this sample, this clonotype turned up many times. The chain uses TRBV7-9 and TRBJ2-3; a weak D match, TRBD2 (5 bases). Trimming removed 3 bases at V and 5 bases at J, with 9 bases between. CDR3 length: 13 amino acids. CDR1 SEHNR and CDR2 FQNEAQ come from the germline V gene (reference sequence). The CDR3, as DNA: TGTGCCAGCAGCTTCGGGATCCAAGATACGCAGTATTTT. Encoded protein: CASSFGIQDTQYF.

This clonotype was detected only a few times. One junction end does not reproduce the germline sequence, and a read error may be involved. The CDR3 nucleotides are TGTGCCAGTGGGGGGGACTCCTCCTACAACGAGCAGTTCTTC. The encoded protein is CASGGDSSYNEQFF. The chain is built from TRBV19 and TRBJ2-1, with 7 nucleotides matching TRBD2. Per the germline V gene, CDR1 is LNHDA and CDR2 is SQIVND (reference sequence). This CDR3 is built from 14 residues.